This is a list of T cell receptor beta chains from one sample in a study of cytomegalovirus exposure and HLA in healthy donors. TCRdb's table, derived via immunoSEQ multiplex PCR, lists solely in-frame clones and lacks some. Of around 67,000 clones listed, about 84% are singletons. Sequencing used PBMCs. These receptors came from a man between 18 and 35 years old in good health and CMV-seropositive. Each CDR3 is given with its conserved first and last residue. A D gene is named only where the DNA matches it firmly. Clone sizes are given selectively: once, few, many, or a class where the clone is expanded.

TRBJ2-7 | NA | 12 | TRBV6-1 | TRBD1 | TGTGCCAGCAGGAGGGGGCCCTACGAGCAGTACTTC | CASRRGPYEQYF
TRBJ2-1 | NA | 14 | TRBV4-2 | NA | TGTGCCAGCAGCCAAGGGCGGGGCCCATATGAGCAGTTCTTC | CASSQGRGPYEQFF
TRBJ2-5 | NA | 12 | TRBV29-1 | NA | TGCAGCGTTCTTCGCAGCCAAGAGACCCAGTACTTC | CSVLRSQETQYF
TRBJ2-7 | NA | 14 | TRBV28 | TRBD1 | TGTGCCAGCAGCCCGGGACAGGGCACCTACGAGCAGTACTTC | CASSPGQGTYEQYF
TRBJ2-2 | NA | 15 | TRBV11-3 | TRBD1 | TGTGCCAGCAGCCGGGAGACAGGGGTAACCGGGGAGCTGTTTTTT | CASSRETGVTGELFF
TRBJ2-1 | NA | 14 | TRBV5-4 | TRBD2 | TGTGCCAGCAGCTTGCCTAGCGGGAGCAATGAGCAGTTCTTC | CASSLPSGSNEQFF
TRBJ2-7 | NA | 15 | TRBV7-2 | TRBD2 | TGTGCCAGCAGCTTGGGACTAGCGGGAGTCAACGAGCAGTACTTC | CASSLGLAGVNEQYF
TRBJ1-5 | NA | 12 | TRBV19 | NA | TGTGCCAGCTCACAGGGAAGTCAGCCCCAGCATTTT | CASSQGSQPQHF
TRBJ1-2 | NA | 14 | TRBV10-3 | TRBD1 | TGTGCCATCAGTGACAGGGGGCACGGCTATGGCTACACCTTC | CAISDRGHGYGYTF
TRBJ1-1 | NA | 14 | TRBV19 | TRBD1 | TGTGCCAGTACCGTGGGACAGGGAGTCACTGAAGCTTTCTTT | CASTVGQGVTEAFF
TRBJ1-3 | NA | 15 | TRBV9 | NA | TGTGCCAGCAGCGTAGGACAGAGCTCTGGAAACACCATATATTTT | CASSVGQSSGNTIYF
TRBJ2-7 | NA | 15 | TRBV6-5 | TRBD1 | TGTGCCAGCAGATTTTACAGGGGTAGTTCCTACGAGCAGTACTTC | CASRFYRGSSYEQYF
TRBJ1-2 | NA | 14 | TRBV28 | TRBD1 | TGTGCCAGCAGTACACAGGGGCGGGGAGATGGCTACACCTTC | CASSTQGRGDGYTF
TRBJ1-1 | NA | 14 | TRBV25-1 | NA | TGTGCCAGCAGGTACAGGGAGATGAACACTGAAGCTTTCTTT | CASRYREMNTEAFF
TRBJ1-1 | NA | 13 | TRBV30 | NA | TGTGCCTGGAGCCTGACCAGCGGCACTGAAGCTTTCTTT | CAWSLTSGTEAFF
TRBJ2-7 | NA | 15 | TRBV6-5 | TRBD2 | TGTGCCAGCAGTTACACACTAGCGGGAGTGCACGAGCAGTACTTC | CASSYTLAGVHEQYF
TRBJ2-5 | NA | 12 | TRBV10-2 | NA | TGCGCCAGCACAACACCCCAAGAGACCCAGTACTTC | CASTTPQETQYF
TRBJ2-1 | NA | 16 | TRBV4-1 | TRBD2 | TGCGCCAGCAGCCAAGGTGGCCGGGGGGTGAGCAATGAGCAGTTCTTC | CASSQGGRGVSNEQFF
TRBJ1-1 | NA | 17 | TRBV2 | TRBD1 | TGTGCCAGCAGGTTCCCGACAGGGGGCGGACTGAACACTGAAGCTTTCTTT | CASRFPTGGGLNTEAFF
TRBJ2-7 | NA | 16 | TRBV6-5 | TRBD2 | TGTGCCAGCAGTTACTCTCTAGCGGCCGGCTCCTACGAGCAGTACTTC | CASSYSLAAGSYEQYF
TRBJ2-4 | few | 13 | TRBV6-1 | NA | TGTGCCAGCAGTGAAGTGGAGTGGAACATTCAGTACTTC | CASSEVEWNIQYF
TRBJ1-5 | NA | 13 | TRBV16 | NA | TGTGCCAGCAGCCAAGCGGGGAATCAGCCCCAGCATTTT | CASSQAGNQPQHF